The clone carrying this TCR beta chain occurred a few times. Its antigen is still unknown. Here immunoSEQ multiplex PCR was the method, and the copy in TCRdb shows in-frame clones only, minus some. The top ten clones hold 10% to 15% of a sample with under 550,000 clones, 90% of them seen once. This record comes from a study of Ad26.COV2.S vaccination and SARS-CoV-2 variants. Overall study findings and caveats: Responses of spike-specific T cells (both CD8+ and CD4+) reportedly showed substantial breadth after vaccination.

V trimming: 2 bases; J trimming: 2 bases; junction bases outside the gene matches: 9. Germline values: CDR1 MGHRA, CDR2 YSYEKL. The CDR3 extends over 18 amino acids. As for treatment: roughly 18 received Ad26.COV2.S at low or high dose, single or two shots; 5 received placebo; per-sample allocation not given. Samples were taken on day 63 after the first vaccine or placebo injection. The rearrangement links TRBV4-1 to TRBJ2-7; 13 nucleotides match TRBD2. The TCR sequence derives from a person between 18 and 65 years old who received the Ad26.COV2.S COVID-19 vaccine or a placebo. The sequences come from peripheral blood, collected in a trial of Ad26.COV2.S vaccine versus placebo. The CDR3 coding sequence is TGCGCCAGCAGCCAACGACGGACTAGCGGGAGTCAACCCTACGAGCAGTACTTC. It is translated as CASSQRRTSGSQPYEQYF.